These 2 T cell receptor beta chains originate from one sample sequenced in a study of cytomegalovirus exposure and HLA in healthy donors. In the PCR, 60 Vbeta and 13 Jbeta primers were used. TCRdb's copy holds only in-frame clones and misses some; the assay was immunoSEQ multiplex PCR. This sample has around 92,000 clones; around 86% occur once, and the top ten carry roughly 3.8%. Sequencing was carried out using PBMCs. These TCRs come from a female donor in good health and CMV-seropositive.

V usage is TRBV29-1 and J usage is TRBJ1-4; TRBD1 is a possible D gene (5 bases). The CDR3 is made up of 13 amino acids. Between the trimmed V and J ends, which lost 6 bases and 5 bases, there was a span of 13 bases. From germline, CDR1 is SQVTM and CDR2 ANQGSEA. The CDR3 DNA sequence: TGCAGCGTGATCGGACAATCGAATGAAAAACTGTTTTTT. Protein product: CSVIGQSNEKLFF.

This clone was recorded a few times. V gene TRBV4-1 combines with J gene TRBJ1-4; D is uncertain. The CDR3 spans 15 residues. Trimming shortened V by 4 bases and J by 7 bases, and 16 bases separated the two germline ends. Germline assignment: CDR1 MGHRA and CDR2 YSYEKL. CDR3 sequence: CASSLRRLNPEKLFF. CDR3 DNA: TGCGCCAGCAGCCTCCGGAGGCTGAACCCTGAAAAACTGTTTTTT.